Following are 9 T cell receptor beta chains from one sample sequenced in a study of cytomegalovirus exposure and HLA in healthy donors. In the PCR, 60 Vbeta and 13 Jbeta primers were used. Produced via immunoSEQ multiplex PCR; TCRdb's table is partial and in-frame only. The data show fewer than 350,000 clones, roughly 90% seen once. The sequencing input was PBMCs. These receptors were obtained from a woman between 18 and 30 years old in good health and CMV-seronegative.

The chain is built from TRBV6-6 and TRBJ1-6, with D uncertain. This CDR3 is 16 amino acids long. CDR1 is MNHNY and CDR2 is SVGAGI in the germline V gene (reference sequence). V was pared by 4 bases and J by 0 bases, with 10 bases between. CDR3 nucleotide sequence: TGTGCCAGCAGTTTGTCCGAGGCCTCCTATAATTCACCCCTCCACTTT. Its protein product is CASSLSEASYNSPLHF.

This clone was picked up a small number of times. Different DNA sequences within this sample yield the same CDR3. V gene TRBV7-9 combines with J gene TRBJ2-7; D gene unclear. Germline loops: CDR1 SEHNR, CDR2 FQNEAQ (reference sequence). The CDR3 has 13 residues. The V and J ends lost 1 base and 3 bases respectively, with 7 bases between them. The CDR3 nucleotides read TGTGCCAGCAGCTTAGATCGGGTCTACGAGCAGTACTTC. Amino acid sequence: CASSLDRVYEQYF.

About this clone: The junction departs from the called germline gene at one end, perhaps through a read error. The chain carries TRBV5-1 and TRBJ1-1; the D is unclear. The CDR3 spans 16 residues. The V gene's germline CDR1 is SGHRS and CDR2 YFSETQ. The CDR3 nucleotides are TGCGCCAGCAGCTTGGCCGTTGGAGGGAGGAACACTGGAGCTTTCTTT. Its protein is CASSLAVGGRNTGAFF.

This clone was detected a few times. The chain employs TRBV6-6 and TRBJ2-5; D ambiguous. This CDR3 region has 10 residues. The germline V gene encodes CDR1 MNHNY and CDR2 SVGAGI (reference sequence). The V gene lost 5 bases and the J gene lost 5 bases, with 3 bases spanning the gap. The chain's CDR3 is CASSQETQYF. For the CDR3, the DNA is TGTGCCAGCAGTCAGGAGACCCAGTACTTC.

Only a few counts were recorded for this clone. The CDR3 coding sequence is TGTGCCAGCTCGTACCCCGGGACACCTGGCTCCCTCCACTTT. Amino acid sequence: CASSYPGTPGSLHF. The chain uses TRBV18 and TRBJ1-6, with a weak D call TRBD1 (6 bases). CDR1 and CDR2 (germline): KGHSH, LQKENI. The CDR3 is 14 amino acids. V lost 6 bases to trimming and J lost 14 bases, with 20 bases between them.

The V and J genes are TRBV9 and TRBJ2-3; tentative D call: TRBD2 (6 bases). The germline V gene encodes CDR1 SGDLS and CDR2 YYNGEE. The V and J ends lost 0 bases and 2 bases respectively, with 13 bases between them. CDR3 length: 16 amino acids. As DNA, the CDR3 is TGTGCCAGCAGCGTAGGCGGGGAGCGGTCCACAGATACGCAGTATTTT. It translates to CASSVGGERSTDTQYF.

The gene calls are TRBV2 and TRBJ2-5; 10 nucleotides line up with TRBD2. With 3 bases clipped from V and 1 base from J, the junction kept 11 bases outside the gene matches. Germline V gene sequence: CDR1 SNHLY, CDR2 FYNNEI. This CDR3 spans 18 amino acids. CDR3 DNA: TGTGCCAGCAGTGATGGGTATAGAGGACTAGCGGTCCAAGAGACCCAGTACTTC. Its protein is CASSDGYRGLAVQETQYF.

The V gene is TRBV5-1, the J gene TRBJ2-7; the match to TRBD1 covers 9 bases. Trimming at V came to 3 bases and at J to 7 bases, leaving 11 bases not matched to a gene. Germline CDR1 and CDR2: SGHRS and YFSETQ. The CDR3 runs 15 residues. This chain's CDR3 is CASSWGQGRPPEQYF. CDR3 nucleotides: TGCGCCAGCAGCTGGGGACAGGGAAGACCCCCTGAGCAGTACTTC.

The CDR3, as DNA: TGCAGCGCTTCCCGGGACAGCAGCACAGATACGCAGTATTTT. Its protein product is CSASRDSSTDTQYF. V usage is TRBV29-1 and J usage is TRBJ2-3; TRBD1 matches 7 bases. Losses at the gene ends were 7 bases for V and 0 bases for J; bases not matched to a gene: 7. Per the germline V gene, CDR1 is SQVTM and CDR2 is ANQGSEA. The CDR3 is 14 residues long.